The 5 T cell receptor beta chains listed next were all sequenced from one sample in a study of blood T cell repertoires in COVID-19. Using immunoSEQ multiplex PCR, the repertoire was profiled, and TCRdb retains in-frame clones only, with some absent. The repertoire holds 410,000 or so clones, with roughly 85% as singletons. Sequencing was carried out using peripheral blood. These receptors came from a young woman with active or convalescent COVID-19.

This chain links TRBV4-1 with TRBJ2-3; TRBD2 matches at 8 bases. There are 16 residues in the CDR3. The germline gives CDR1 MGHRA, CDR2 YSYEKL. The V segment lost 0 bases and the J segment 4 bases; nucleotides outside the gene matches: 6. The CDR3 loop reads CASSQDRTSTADTQYF. The DNA of the CDR3 is TGCGCCAGCAGCCAAGACCGGACTAGCACCGCAGATACGCAGTATTTT.

The V gene is TRBV11-2, the J gene TRBJ1-5; no clear D. Trimming stripped 3 bases from V and 4 bases from J, with 7 bases between. Per the germline V gene, CDR1 is SGHAT and CDR2 is FQNNGV. The CDR3 extends over 13 amino acids. The CDR3 loop reads CASSLGRNQPQHF. The CDR3, as DNA: TGTGCCAGCAGCTTGGGCAGAAATCAGCCCCAGCATTTT.

The chain has TRBV10-3 and TRBJ2-1, with TRBD2 identical over 14 bases. V dropped 6 bases and J dropped 4; count of bases not matched to a gene: 17. Germline V gene lookup returns CDR1 ENHRY and CDR2 SYGVKD. The CDR3 sequence is 20 residues long. Here the CDR3 reads CAIRETSGRAMAQDYNEQFF. In nucleotides, the CDR3 is TGTGCCATCAGGGAGACTAGCGGGAGGGCTATGGCCCAAGATTACAATGAGCAGTTCTTC.

V usage is TRBV19 and J usage is TRBJ2-5, with TRBD1 as a possible D gene (6 bases). Germline CDR1 reads LNHDA; CDR2 reads SQIVND (reference sequence). V lost 0 bases and J 6 bases, leaving 14 bases between the germline ends. This CDR3 is built from 15 residues. CDR3 coding DNA: TGTGCCAGTAGTATAGATCTAACAGGGATAAAGACCCAGTACTTC. Translation: CASSIDLTGIKTQYF. The full variable domain, in which reference TRBV19 and TRBJ2-5 provide the parts outside the CDR3, is DGGITQSPKYLFRKEGQNVTLSCEQNLNHDAMYWYRQDPGQGLRLIYYSQIVNDFQKGDIAEGYSVSREKKESFPLTVTSAQKNPTAFYLCASSIDLTGIKTQYFGPGTRLLVL.

The genes are TRBV2 and TRBJ2-7, with TRBD2 as a possible D gene (6 bases). The germline CDR1 and CDR2 sequences are SNHLY and FYNNEI. V dropped 8 bases and J dropped 5 bases, with 16 bases sitting between them. The CDR3 length is 13 residues. DNA for the CDR3: TGTGCCAGCTCGCGGGACGGGGACCACGAGCAGTACTTC. It codes for CASSRDGDHEQYF.